This TCR beta chain came from a study of blood T cell repertoires in COVID-19. The CDR3 loop spans 15 amino acids. Germline CDR1 is SGHVS and CDR2 is FQNEAQ. Trimming cost V 2 bases and J 1 base, with 9 bases left between them. Only in-frame clones appear in the TCRdb table, and some are missing; sequencing was by immunoSEQ multiplex PCR. The sample has under 50,000 clones; around 89% are singletons. This rearrangement joins TRBV7-8 to TRBJ1-5, with no clear D. This clonotype was sampled from a man in his 70s with active COVID-19. Sequenced material: peripheral blood. The CDR3, as DNA: TGTGCCAGCAGCTTATTGGCAACGAGCAATCAGCCCCAGCATTTT. Its protein product is CASSLLATSNQPQHF.